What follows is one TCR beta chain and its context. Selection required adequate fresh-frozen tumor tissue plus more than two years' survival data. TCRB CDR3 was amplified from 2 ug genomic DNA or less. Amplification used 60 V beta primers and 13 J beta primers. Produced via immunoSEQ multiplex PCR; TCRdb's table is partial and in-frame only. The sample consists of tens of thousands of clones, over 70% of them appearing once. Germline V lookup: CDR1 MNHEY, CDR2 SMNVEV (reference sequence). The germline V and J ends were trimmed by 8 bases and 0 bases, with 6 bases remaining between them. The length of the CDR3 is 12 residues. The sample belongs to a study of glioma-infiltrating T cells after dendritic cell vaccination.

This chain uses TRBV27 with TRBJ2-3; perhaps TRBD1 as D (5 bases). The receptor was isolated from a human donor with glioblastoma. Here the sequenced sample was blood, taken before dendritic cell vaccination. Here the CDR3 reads CASGASTDTQYF. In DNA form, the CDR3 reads TGTGCCAGCGGGGCTAGCACAGATACGCAGTATTTT.